This entry concerns a single TCR beta chain. Peripheral blood came from all dose cohorts at three timepoints. The sample belongs to a study of OX40 agonist ivuxolimab in advanced cancers. At the level of the study: Patients enrolled in dose escalation were diagnosed with hepatocellular carcinoma, melanoma, renal cell or head and neck cancer. Of the patients, three showed partial responses, one with hepatocellular carcinoma and two with cutaneous melanoma.

CDR1 is LNHDA and CDR2 is SQIVND in the germline V gene (reference sequence). With 6 bases clipped from V and 4 bases from J, the junction kept 15 bases outside the gene matches. The CDR3 loop spans 17 amino acids. TCRdb's copy holds only in-frame clones and misses some; the assay was immunoSEQ multiplex PCR. This sample carries some 68,000 clones, about 85% of them seen once, and the ten largest clones take roughly 1%. The sequence came from an adult with an advanced solid tumor such as melanoma, head and neck, liver or kidney cancer. This sequence joins TRBV19 and TRBJ2-5; the match to TRBD2 covers 9 bases. Sequencing was performed on CD4+ or CD8+ T cells sorted from blood, taken in a trial of the OX40 agonist ivuxolimab. The CDR3 region has the DNA TGTGCCAGTAGCCAACAGCCGACTAGCGGAGGGGGAGAGACCCAGTACTTC. It encodes CASSQQPTSGGGETQYF. Looking up the rest from reference TRBV19 and TRBJ2-5 gives the full variable domain: DGGITQSPKYLFRKEGQNVTLSCEQNLNHDAMYWYRQDPGQGLRLIYYSQIVNDFQKGDIAEGYSVSREKKESFPLTVTSAQKNPTAFYLCASSQQPTSGGGETQYFGPGTRLLVL.